The entry below gives a single TCR beta chain sequence along with its context. The data derive from a study of identical twins. TCRdb called the 5' RACE reads again in MiXCR, with one record for every CDR3 protein. The table includes approximately 680,000 distinct CDR3 sequences, less than 9% detected once. Donors were all healthy Caucasians. This sample was shared with a second study, whose subject was yellow fever vaccine responses in identical twins.

Material: PBMCs. This clonotype originated in a woman aged 18-29 years in good health.

The CDR3 loop is CASSLAGGRSRYNEQFF. As DNA, the CDR3 is TGCGCCAGCAGCTTGGCCGGGGGGCGGAGCCGCTACAATGAGCAGTTCTTC. J is TRBJ2-1 and V is TRBV5-1; maybe TRBD2 (7 bases). The germline V and J ends were trimmed by 0 bases and 3 bases, with 16 bases remaining between them. Germline V gene data show CDR1 as SGHRS and CDR2 as YFSETQ. The CDR3 runs 17 residues.